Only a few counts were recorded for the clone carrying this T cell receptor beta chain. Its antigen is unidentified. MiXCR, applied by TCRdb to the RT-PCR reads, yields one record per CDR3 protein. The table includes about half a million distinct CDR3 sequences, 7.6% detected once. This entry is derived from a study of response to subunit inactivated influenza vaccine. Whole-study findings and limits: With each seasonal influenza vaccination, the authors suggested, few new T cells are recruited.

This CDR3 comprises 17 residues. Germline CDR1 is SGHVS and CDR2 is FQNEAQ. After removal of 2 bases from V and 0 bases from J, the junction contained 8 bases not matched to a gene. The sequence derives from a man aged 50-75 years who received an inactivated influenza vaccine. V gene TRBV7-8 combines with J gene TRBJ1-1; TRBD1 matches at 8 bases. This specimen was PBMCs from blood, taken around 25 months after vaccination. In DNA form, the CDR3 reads TGTGCCAGCAGCTTAAAGAGGACAGGGCTCATGAACACTGAAGCTTTCTTT. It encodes CASSLKRTGLMNTEAFF.